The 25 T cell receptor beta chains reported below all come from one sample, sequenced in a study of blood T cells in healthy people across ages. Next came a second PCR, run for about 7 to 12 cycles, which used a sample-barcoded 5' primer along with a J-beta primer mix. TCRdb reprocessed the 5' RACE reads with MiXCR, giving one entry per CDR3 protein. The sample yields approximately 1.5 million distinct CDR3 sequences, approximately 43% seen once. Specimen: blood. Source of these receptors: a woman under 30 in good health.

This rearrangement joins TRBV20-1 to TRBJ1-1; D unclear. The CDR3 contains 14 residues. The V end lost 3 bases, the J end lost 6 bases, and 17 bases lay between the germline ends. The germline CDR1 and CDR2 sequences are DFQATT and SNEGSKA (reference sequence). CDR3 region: CSARSGRLDPEAFF. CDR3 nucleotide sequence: TGCAGTGCTAGGTCCGGGAGGTTGGATCCTGAAGCTTTCTTT.

DNA of the CDR3: TGTGCCAGCAGTTTAGCGAATATGTTCGACACCTTC. It translates to CASSLANMFDTF. The chain links TRBV12-3 or TRBV12-4 to TRBJ1-2; D ambiguous. V gave up 0 bases and J gave up 12 bases, with 11 bases separating them. The CDR3 covers 12 residues.

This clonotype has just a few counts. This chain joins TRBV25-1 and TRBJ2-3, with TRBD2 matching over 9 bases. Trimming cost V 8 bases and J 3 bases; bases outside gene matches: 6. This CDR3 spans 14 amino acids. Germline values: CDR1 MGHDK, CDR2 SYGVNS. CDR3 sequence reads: CASGPLAGTDTQYF. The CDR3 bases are TGTGCCAGCGGCCCCCTAGCGGGAACAGATACGCAGTATTTT.

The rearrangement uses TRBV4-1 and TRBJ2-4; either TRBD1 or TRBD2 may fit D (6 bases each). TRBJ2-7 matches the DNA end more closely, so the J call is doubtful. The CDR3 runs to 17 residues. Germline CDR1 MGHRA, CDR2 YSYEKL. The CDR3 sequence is CASSQDGTGAGYYEQYF. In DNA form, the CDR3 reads TGCGCCAGCAGCCAAGATGGTACGGGGGCAGGATACTACGAGCAGTACTTC.

Here the CDR3 DNA reads TGTGCCAGCAGCTTAATTAGCGGGGGGGGAGAGACCCAGTACTTC. Translation: CASSLISGGGETQYF. The V call is TRBV7-2, the J call TRBJ2-7; 11 positions match TRBD2. The DNA end is more similar to TRBJ2-5, so the J call may be wrong. CDR1 and CDR2 (germline): SGHTA, FQGNSA. The CDR3 runs 15 residues.

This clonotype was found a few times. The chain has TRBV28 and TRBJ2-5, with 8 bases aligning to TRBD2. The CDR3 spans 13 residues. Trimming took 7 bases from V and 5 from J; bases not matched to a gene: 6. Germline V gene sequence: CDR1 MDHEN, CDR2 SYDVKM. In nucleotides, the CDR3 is TGTGCCAGCACGAGCGGGAGTTGGGAGACCCAGTACTTC. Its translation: CASTSGSWETQYF.

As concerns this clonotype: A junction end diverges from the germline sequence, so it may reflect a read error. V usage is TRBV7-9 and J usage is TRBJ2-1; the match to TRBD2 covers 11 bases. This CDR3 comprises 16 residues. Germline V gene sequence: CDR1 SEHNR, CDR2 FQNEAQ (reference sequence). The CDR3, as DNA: TGTGCCAGCAGCTCCCCGACTAGCGGGGTATACAATGGGCAGTTCTTC. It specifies CASSSPTSGVYNGQFF.

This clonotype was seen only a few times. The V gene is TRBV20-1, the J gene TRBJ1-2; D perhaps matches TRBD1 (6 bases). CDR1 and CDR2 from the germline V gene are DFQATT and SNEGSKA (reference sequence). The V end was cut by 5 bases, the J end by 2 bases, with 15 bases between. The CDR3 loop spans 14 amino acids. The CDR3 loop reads CSAGKGEQNYGYTF. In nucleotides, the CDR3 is TGCAGTGCTGGAAAGGGGGAACAGAACTATGGCTACACCTTC.

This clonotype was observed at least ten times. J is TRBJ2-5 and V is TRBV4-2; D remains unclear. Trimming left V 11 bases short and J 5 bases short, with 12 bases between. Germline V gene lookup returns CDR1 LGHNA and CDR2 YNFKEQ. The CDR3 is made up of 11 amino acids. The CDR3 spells CAPWTDETQYF. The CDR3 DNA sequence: TGTGCCCCCTGGACGGACGAGACCCAGTACTTC.

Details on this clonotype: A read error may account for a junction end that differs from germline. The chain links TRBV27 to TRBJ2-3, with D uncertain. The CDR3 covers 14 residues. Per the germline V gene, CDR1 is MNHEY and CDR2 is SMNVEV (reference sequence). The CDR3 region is CASSLKQHTDTRYF. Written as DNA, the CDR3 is TGTGCCAGCAGTTTAAAACAGCACACAGATACGCGGTATTTT.

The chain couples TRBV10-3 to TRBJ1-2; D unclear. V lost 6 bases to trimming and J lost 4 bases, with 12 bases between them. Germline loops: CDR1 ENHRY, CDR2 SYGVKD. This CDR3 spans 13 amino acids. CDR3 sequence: CAIRPDLTYGYTF. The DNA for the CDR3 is TGTGCCATCAGGCCGGACCTAACCTATGGCTACACCTTC.

CDR3: CASSPPTRQETQYF. In DNA, the CDR3 is TGTGCCAGCTCACCACCGACCCGACAAGAGACCCAGTACTTC. V is TRBV18 and J is TRBJ2-5, with D unclear. With 0 bases removed from V and 2 bases from J, the gap between germline ends came to 7 bases. Germline lookup yields CDR1 KGHSH and CDR2 LQKENI. The CDR3 extends over 14 amino acids. Combining the CDR3 with reference TRBV18 and TRBJ2-5 gives the whole variable domain NAGVMQNPRHLVRRRGQEARLRCSPMKGHSHVYWYRQLPEEGLKFMVYLQKENIIDESGMPKERFSAEFPKEGPSILRIQQVVRGDSAAYFCASSPPTRQETQYFGPGTRLLVL.

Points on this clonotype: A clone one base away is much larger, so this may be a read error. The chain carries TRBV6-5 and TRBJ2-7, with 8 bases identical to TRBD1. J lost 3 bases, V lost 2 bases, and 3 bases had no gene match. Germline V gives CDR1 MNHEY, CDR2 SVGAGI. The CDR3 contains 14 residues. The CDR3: CASSYATGDYEQYF. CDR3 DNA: TGTGCCAGCAGTTACGCGACAGGGGACTACGAGCAGTACTTC.

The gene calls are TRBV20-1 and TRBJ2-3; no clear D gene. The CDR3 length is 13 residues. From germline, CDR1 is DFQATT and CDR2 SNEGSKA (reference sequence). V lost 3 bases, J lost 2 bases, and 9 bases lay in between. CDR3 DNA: TGCAGTGCTAGTCTAGGTTTCACAGATACGCAGTATTTT. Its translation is CSASLGFTDTQYF.

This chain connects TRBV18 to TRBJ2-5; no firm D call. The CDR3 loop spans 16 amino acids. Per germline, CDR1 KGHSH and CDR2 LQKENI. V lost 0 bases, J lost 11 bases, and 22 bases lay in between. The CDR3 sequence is CASSPPGTTTYNEQYF. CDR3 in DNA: TGTGCCAGCTCACCACCGGGAACTACTACCTACAATGAGCAGTACTTC.

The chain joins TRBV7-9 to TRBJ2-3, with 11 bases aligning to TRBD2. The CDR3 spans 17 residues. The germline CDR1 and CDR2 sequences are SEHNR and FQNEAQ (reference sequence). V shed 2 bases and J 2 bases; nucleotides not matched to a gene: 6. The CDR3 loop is CASSLLTSGELTDTQYF. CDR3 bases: TGTGCCAGCAGCTTATTGACTAGCGGGGAACTCACAGATACGCAGTATTTT. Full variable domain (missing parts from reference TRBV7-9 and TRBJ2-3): DTGVSQNPRHKITKRGQNVTFRCDPISEHNRLYWYRQTLGQGPEFLTYFQNEAQLEKSRLLSDRFSAERPKGSFSTLEIQRTEQGDSAMYLCASSLLTSGELTDTQYFGPGTRLTVL.

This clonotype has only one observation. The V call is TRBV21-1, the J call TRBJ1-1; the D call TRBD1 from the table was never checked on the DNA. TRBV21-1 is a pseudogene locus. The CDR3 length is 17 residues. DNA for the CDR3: TGTGCCAGCAAGAAAAAAGGGGACCAGGAATCGAACACTGAAGCTTTCTTT. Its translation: CASKKKGDQESNTEAFF.

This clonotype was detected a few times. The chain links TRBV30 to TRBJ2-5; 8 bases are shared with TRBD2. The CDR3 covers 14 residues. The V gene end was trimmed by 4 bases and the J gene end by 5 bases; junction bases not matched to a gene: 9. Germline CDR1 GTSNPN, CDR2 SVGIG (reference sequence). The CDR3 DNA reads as TGTGCCTGGAATGAGCGGGAGATCTCGGAGACCCAGTACTTC. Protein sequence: CAWNEREISETQYF.

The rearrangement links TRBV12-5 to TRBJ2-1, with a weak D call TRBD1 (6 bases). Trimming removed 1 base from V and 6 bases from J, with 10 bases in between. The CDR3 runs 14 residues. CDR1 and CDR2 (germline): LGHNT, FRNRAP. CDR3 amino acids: CASGLAGDRNEQFF. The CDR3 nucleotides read TGTGCTAGTGGTTTGGCAGGGGATCGCAATGAGCAGTTCTTC.

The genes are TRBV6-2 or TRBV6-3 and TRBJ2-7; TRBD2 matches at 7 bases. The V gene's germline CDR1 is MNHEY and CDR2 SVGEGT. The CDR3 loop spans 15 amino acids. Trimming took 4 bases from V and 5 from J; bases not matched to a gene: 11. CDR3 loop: CASSLGRVSMDEQYF. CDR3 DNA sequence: TGTGCCAGCAGTTTAGGGAGGGTATCGATGGACGAGCAGTACTTC.

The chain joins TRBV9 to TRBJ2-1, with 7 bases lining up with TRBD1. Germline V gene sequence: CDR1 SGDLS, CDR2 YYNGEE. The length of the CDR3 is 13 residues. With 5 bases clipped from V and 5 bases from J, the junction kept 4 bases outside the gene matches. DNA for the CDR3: TGTGCCAGCAGTGGACAGGTCCACAATGAGCAGTTCTTC. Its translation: CASSGQVHNEQFF.

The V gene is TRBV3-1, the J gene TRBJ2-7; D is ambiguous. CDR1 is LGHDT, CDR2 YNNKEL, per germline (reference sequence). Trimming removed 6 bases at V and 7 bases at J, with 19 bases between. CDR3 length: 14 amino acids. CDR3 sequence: CASSYAPNPNEQYF. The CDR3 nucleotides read TGTGCCAGCAGTTATGCCCCGAATCCCAATGAGCAGTACTTC.

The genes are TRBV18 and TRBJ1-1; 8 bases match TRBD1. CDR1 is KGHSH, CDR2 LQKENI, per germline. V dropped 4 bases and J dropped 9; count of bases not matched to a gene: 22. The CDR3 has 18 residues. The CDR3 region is CASSLFDHGTGLFGKAFF. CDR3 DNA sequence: TGTGCCAGCTCACTTTTTGACCACGGGACAGGCTTGTTCGGGAAAGCTTTCTTT.

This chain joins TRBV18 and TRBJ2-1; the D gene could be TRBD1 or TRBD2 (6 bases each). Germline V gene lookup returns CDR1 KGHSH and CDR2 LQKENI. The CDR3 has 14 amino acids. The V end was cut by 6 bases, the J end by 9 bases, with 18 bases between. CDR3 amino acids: CASSPSGGRGEQFF. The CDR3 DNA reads TGTGCCAGCTCCCCGTCCGGGGGCCGGGGTGAGCAGTTCTTC.

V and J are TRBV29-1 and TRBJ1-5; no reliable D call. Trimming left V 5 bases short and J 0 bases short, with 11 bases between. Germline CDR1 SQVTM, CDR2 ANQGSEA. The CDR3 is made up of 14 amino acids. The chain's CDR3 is CSVTDGPSNQPQHF. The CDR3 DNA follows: TGCAGCGTTACGGACGGGCCTAGCAATCAGCCCCAGCATTTT.